Below are 3 T cell receptor beta chains sequenced from a single sample in a study of Graves' ophthalmopathy and Graves' hyperthyroidism. Scientists amplified the TCR beta CDR3 regions from RNA transcripts. An opening RT-PCR round employed HTBI primers and preceded a second-round multiplex PCR. TCRdb redid the calling of the multiplex PCR reads with MiXCR, one entry per CDR3 protein. The top ten hold about half of the sample, which has 200,000 to 300,000 distinct CDR3 sequences, about 46% seen once. The sequencing input was peripheral blood. These receptor sequences come from an adult man with Graves' ophthalmopathy.

The chain employs TRBV25-1 and TRBJ2-7, with D perhaps TRBD2 (5 bases). This CDR3 comprises 13 residues. The V end was cut by 8 bases, the J end by 2 bases, with 13 bases between. Germline V gives CDR1 MGHDK, CDR2 SYGVNS. CDR3: CASVEDGTYEQYF. The CDR3 nucleotides read TGTGCCAGCGTTGAGGACGGGACCTACGAGCAGTACTTC.

The chain links TRBV5-1 to TRBJ1-1; maybe TRBD1 (5 bases). Germline V gene data show CDR1 as SGHRS and CDR2 as YFSETQ. Trimming took 0 bases from V and 3 from J, leaving 9 bases between them. There are 14 residues in the CDR3. The CDR3 region has the DNA TGCGCCAGCAGCTTGGCCAGGGTAGACACTGAAGCTTTCTTT. Protein sequence: CASSLARVDTEAFF.

This clonotype has a count of ten or more. The rearrangement uses TRBV25-1 and TRBJ1-3; D unresolved. V lost 3 bases and J 2 bases, leaving 11 bases between the germline ends. Germline V CDR1 and CDR2: MGHDK, SYGVNS. The CDR3 loop spans 15 amino acids. The CDR3 sequence is CASSDSRGTGNTIYF. DNA of the CDR3: TGTGCCAGCAGTGACTCACGGGGTACTGGAAACACCATATATTTT. Supplemented by reference TRBV25-1 and TRBJ1-3, the full variable domain reads EADIYQTPRYLVIGTGKKITLECSQTMGHDKMYWYQQDPGMELHLIHYSYGVNSTEKGDLSSESTVSRIRTEHFPLTLESARPSHTSQYLCASSDSRGTGNTIYFGEGSWLTVV.